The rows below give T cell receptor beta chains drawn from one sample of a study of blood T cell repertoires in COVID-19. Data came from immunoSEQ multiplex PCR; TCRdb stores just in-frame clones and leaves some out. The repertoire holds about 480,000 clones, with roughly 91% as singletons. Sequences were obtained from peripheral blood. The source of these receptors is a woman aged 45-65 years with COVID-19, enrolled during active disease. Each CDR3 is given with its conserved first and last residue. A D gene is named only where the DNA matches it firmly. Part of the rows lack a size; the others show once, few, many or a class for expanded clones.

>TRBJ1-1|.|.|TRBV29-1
CSAARGGHSTEAFF
TGCAGCGCCGCAAGGGGGGGCCACAGCACTGAAGCTTTCTTT
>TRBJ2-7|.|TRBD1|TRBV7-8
CASSLGGNRGAAYEQYF
TGTGCCAGCAGCTTAGGGGGGAACAGGGGCGCAGCCTACGAGCAGTACTTC
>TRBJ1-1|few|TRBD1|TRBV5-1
CASSWGDRSNTEAFF
TGCGCCAGCAGCTGGGGGGACAGGTCAAACACTGAAGCTTTCTTT
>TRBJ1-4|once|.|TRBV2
CASSFYGNEKLFF
TGTGCCAGCAGTTTCTACGGGAACGAAAAACTGTTTTTT
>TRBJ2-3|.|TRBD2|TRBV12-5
CASGLVLRAGGDTQYF
TGTGCTAGTGGTTTGGTACTTAGGGCCGGGGGGGATACGCAGTATTTT
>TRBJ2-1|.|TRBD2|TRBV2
CASMRETSGGPSSYNEQFF
TGTGCCAGCATGAGGGAGACTAGCGGGGGGCCTAGCTCCTACAATGAGCAGTTCTTC
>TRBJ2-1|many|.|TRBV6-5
CATEQVYWFF
TGTGCCACGGAACAGGTTTATTGGTTCTTC
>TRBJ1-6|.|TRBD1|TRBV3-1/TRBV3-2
CASSKGTGMGSPLHF
TGTGCCAGCAGCAAAGGGACAGGGATGGGGTCACCCCTCCACTTT
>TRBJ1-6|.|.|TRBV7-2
CASSLGGNSPLHF
TGTGCCAGCAGCTTAGGGGGCAATTCACCCCTCCACTTT
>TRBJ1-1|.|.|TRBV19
CASSIVPGMDTEAFF
TGTGCCAGTAGTATAGTGCCGGGGATGGACACTGAAGCTTTCTTT
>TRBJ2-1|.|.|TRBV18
CASSPPSGEQFF
TGTGCCAGCTCACCACCCTCGGGTGAGCAGTTCTTC
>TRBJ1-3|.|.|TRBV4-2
CASSQAQGNTIYF
TGTGCCAGCAGCCAAGCTCAGGGAAACACCATATATTTT
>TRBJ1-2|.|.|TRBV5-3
CARSCDRCYGYTF
TGTGCCAGAAGCTGTGACAGGTGCTATGGCTACACCTTC
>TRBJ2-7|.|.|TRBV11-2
CASSLPGQPSNEQYF
TGTGCCAGCAGCTTGCCAGGACAGCCTTCCAACGAGCAGTACTTC
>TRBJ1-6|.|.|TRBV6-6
CASSYSGGDRLHF
TGTGCCAGCAGTTACTCCGGGGGGGATCGCCTCCACTTT
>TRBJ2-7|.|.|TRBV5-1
CASNFGDGIYEQYF
TGCGCCAGCAACTTTGGAGACGGGATCTACGAGCAGTACTTC
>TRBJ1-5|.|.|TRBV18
CASSRDPGGNQPQHF
TGTGCCAGCTCACGCGACCCAGGGGGCAATCAGCCCCAGCATTTT
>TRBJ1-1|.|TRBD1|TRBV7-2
CASSFFRGRGRSIGAFF
TGTGCCAGCAGCTTTTTCAGGGGCAGGGGGCGAAGTATCGGAGCTTTCTTT
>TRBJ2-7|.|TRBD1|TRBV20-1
CRAAGGYEQYF
TGCAGGGCTGCAGGGGGCTACGAGCAGTACTTC
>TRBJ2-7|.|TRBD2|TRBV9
CASSVGGDYTYEQYF
TGTGCCAGCAGCGTCGGAGGGGACTATACCTACGAGCAGTACTTC
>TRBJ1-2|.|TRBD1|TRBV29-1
CSVLPGQVIYGYTF
TGCAGCGTCCTTCCGGGACAGGTCATCTATGGCTACACCTTC
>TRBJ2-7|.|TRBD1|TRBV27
CASSPGQGRTYEQYF
TGTGCCAGCAGTCCCGGACAGGGTCGGACCTACGAGCAGTACTTC
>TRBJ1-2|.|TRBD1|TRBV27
CASSPSWTGAKTYGYTF
TGTGCCAGCAGTCCCTCGTGGACAGGGGCAAAAACCTATGGCTACACCTTC
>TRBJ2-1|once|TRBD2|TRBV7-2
CASSPIAGGRNEQFF
TGTGCCAGCAGCCCCATAGCGGGGGGGCGGAATGAGCAGTTCTTC
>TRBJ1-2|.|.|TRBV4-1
CASSQGQGDWGLYGYTF
TGCGCCAGCAGCCAAGGTCAGGGTGACTGGGGCCTCTATGGCTACACCTTC
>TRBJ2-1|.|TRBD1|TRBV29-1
CSAQRGQGGNEQFF
TGCAGCGCTCAACGGGGACAGGGCGGAAATGAGCAGTTCTTC
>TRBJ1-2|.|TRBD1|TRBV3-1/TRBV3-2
CASTRSGGRYYGYTF
TGTGCCAGCACGAGATCAGGGGGCCGATACTATGGCTACACCTTC
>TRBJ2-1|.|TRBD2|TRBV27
CASSLAGGHYNEQFF
TGTGCCAGCAGTTTGGCGGGGGGTCACTACAATGAGCAGTTCTTC
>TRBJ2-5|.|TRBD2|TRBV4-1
CASSQGESGGAGETQYF
TGCGCCAGCAGCCAAGGAGAAAGCGGGGGGGCAGGTGAGACCCAGTACTTC
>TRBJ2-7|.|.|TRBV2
CASSEGRVNEQYF
TGTGCCAGCAGTGAAGGGCGGGTAAACGAGCAGTACTTC
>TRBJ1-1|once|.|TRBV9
CASSPRGGTEAFF
TGTGCCAGCAGCCCTAGGGGGGGGACTGAAGCTTTCTTT
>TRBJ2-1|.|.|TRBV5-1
CASSLQGNEQFF
TGCGCCAGCAGCTTACAGGGTAATGAGCAGTTCTTC
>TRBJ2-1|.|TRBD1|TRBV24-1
CATSEPGTDNEQFF
TGTGCCACCAGTGAACCCGGGACAGACAATGAGCAGTTCTTC
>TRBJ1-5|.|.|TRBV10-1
CASKQDGIYSNQPQHF
TGCGCCAGCAAACAGGACGGAATTTATAGCAATCAGCCCCAGCATTTT
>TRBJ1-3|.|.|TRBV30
CAWSPGGNTIYF
TGTGCCTGGAGCCCCGGTGGAAACACCATATATTTT
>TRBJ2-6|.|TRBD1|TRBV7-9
CASSSPDRGVTGANVLTF
TGTGCCAGCAGCTCCCCGGACAGGGGAGTCACTGGGGCCAACGTCCTGACTTTC
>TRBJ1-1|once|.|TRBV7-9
CASSRELTEAFF
TGTGCCAGCAGCCGGGAATTGACTGAAGCTTTCTTT